The source of this T cell receptor beta chain is a study of blood T cell repertoires in COVID-19. Across the study: Sample material is recorded as cDNA or gDNA derived from T cells, B-cell-depleted T cells, or PBMCs.

CDR1 is PRHDT, CDR2 FYEKMQ, per germline (reference sequence). CDR3 length equals 16 residues. J lost 3 bases, V lost 4 bases, and 6 bases had no gene match. Here immunoSEQ multiplex PCR was the method, and the copy in TCRdb shows in-frame clones only, minus some. Counted here are approximately 220,000 clones, almost 90% occurring once; the ten biggest clones make up about 14%. Participants were aged about 18 to 100 years, lived in around 22 US areas, and enrolled virtually. Cohort placement rested on clinical history that participants reported themselves. Up to 2 weeks before entering the study, exposed participants had met a COVID-19 case.

What was sequenced was PBMCs or T cells enriched from blood (not recorded which). The TCR sequence derives from a young man who had been exposed to COVID-19. The chain is built from TRBV13 and TRBJ2-1; 10 bases are shared with TRBD2. The CDR3 nucleotides read TGTGCCAGCAGCTCCCTAAAGCGGGGGGGCTACAATGAGCAGTTCTTC. Amino acids: CASSSLKRGGYNEQFF.